This is a list of T cell receptor beta chains from one sample in a study of OX40 agonist ivuxolimab in advanced cancers. Sequencing used immunoSEQ multiplex PCR; TCRdb keeps in-frame clones, though not all of them. The data hold roughly 45,000 clones, with roughly 84% observed a single time. Sequences were derived from CD4+ or CD8+ T cells sorted from blood, sampled in a trial of the OX40 agonist ivuxolimab. These TCRs come from an adult with an advanced solid tumor such as melanoma, head and neck, liver or kidney cancer. Both conserved end residues are part of each CDR3. A D gene is named only where the DNA matches it firmly. Clone size is stated in some rows and not others, as once, few, many or a class when expanded.

j_gene	abundance	v_gene	d_gene	CDR3aa	CDR3nt
TRBJ2-2	once	TRBV19	TRBD2	CASSTSGTSRTGELFF	TGTGCCAGTAGTACCTCCGGGACTAGTCGCACCGGGGAGCTGTTTTTT
TRBJ1-2	.	TRBV6-1	.	CASSEGPGTSYGYTF	TGTGCCAGCAGTGAAGGACCCGGGACATCCTATGGCTACACCTTC
TRBJ1-2	once	TRBV25-1	.	CASSEPIGEANYGYTF	TGTGCCAGCAGTGAACCGATCGGGGAAGCTAACTATGGCTACACCTTC
TRBJ2-1	once	TRBV6-5	.	CASSYTPYNEQFF	TGTGCCAGCAGTTACACCCCCTACAATGAGCAGTTCTTC
TRBJ2-7	.	TRBV5-1	.	CASSLRGTYEQYF	TGCGCCAGCAGCTTAAGGGGGACCTACGAGCAGTACTTC
TRBJ2-2	.	TRBV7-3	.	CASSPPANTGELFF	TGTGCCAGCAGCCCGCCCGCGAACACCGGGGAGCTGTTTTTT
TRBJ2-2	.	TRBV19	.	CASSIDSTGELFF	TGTGCCAGTAGTATCGACAGCACCGGGGAGCTGTTTTTT
TRBJ2-3	.	TRBV7-9	.	CASSKSWGGVTDTQYF	TGTGCCAGCAGCAAATCCTGGGGCGGGGTCACAGATACGCAGTATTTT
TRBJ1-3	once	TRBV7-9	TRBD1	CASSFTGERSGNTIYF	TGTGCCAGCAGCTTTACAGGGGAACGGTCTGGAAACACCATATATTTT
TRBJ1-2	few	TRBV10-1	.	CASSEGGPCGYTF	TGCGCCAGCAGTGAGGGGGGCCCGTGTGGCTACACCTTC
TRBJ2-3	.	TRBV2	TRBD2	CASRGSGSGADTQYF	TGTGCCAGCAGGGGTAGCGGGAGTGGCGCAGATACGCAGTATTTT
TRBJ1-2	few	TRBV7-8	.	CASSSEPGTSNHYGYTF	TGTGCCAGCAGCTCGGAACCCGGGACCTCTAACCACTATGGCTACACCTTC
TRBJ1-2	.	TRBV5-4	TRBD1	CASSPQGAHDGTNYGYTF	TGTGCCAGCAGCCCACAGGGGGCGCACGACGGAACCAACTATGGCTACACCTTC
TRBJ2-1	.	TRBV9	.	CASSGSEARIYNEQFF	TGTGCCAGCAGCGGGTCGGAGGCAAGAATATACAATGAGCAGTTCTTC
TRBJ2-7	.	TRBV28	.	CASSLRGGAYEQYF	TGTGCCAGCAGTTTACGCGGGGGCGCGTACGAGCAGTACTTC
TRBJ2-1	.	TRBV10-3	TRBD2	CAIKDPGTSGHSSYNEQFF	TGTGCCATCAAGGACCCCGGGACTAGCGGACATAGCTCCTACAATGAGCAGTTCTTC
TRBJ1-1	once	TRBV19	.	CASGGGWRAFF	TGTGCCAGTGGTGGAGGTTGGAGAGCTTTCTTT
TRBJ2-7	.	TRBV7-2	TRBD1	CASSSSGQGSLSYEQYF	TGTGCCAGCAGCTCCTCCGGACAGGGGTCTTTATCCTACGAGCAGTACTTC
TRBJ2-5	once	TRBV2	.	CASSEYDSEETQYF	TGTGCCAGCAGTGAGTATGACAGCGAAGAGACCCAGTACTTC
TRBJ2-7	.	TRBV4-1	.	CASSHTSSYEQYF	TGCGCCAGCAGCCATACCAGCTCCTACGAGCAGTACTTC
TRBJ1-2	once	TRBV28	.	CASSQLGGERRYTF	TGTGCCAGCAGTCAGTTGGGGGGGGAGAGACGCTACACCTTC
TRBJ2-4	.	TRBV12-5	.	CASGLDVPETGDIQYF	TGTGCTAGTGGTTTGGATGTGCCGGAAACGGGGGACATTCAGTACTTC
TRBJ2-2	.	TRBV7-9	TRBD2	CASSLGLAGANTGELFF	TGTGCCAGCAGCTTAGGACTAGCGGGGGCAAACACCGGGGAGCTGTTTTTT
TRBJ2-1	medium-sized	TRBV9	TRBD2	CASSYSGGVREQFF	TGTGCCAGCAGCTATAGCGGGGGGGTACGGGAGCAGTTCTTC